This T cell receptor beta chain was captured in a study of blood T cells in healthy people across ages. Extractions gave at least 5.5 micrograms of total RNA per sample. The table lists this clonotype with many counts. Its cognate antigen is unknown. Alongside a J-beta primer mix, a sample-barcoded 5' primer served in a second PCR lasting about 7 to 12 cycles. TCRdb processed the 5' RACE reads anew with MiXCR; each CDR3 protein has one entry. Among about 840,000 distinct CDR3 sequences listed, about 29% were seen once. Findings of the study overall: Both higher diversity and more naive CD4+ cells marked long-lived donors when set against aged donors.

CDR1 and CDR2 (germline): SGHRS, YFSETQ. The CDR3 has 14 residues. V lost 4 bases to trimming and J lost 5 bases, with 15 bases between them. This sample also belongs to another study, concerning T cells of mothers and their children. In that study: A few healthy Caucasian mothers, along with their six children, served as the donors.

The sequence derives from a woman between 35 and 50 years old in good health. The sequenced sample was blood. The V and J genes are TRBV5-1 and TRBJ2-5; D gene ambiguous. The CDR3 loop reads CASSPEGRTETQYF. The CDR3 DNA reads TGCGCCAGCAGCCCGGAAGGCAGGACGGAGACCCAGTACTTC.